This T cell receptor (beta chain) comes out of a study of blood T cell repertoires in COVID-19. Whole-study context: Italy, Spain and the United States were the sources of the convalescent and acute COVID-19 samples. PBMCs, B-cell-depleted T cells, or T cells were the source of the cDNA or gDNA that made up the material.

The V gene end was trimmed by 2 bases and the J gene end by 0 bases; junction bases not matched to a gene: 8. Germline loops: CDR1 MNHNS, CDR2 SASEGT. The length of the CDR3 is 18 residues. In the authors' workflow: It was from reference gene primer amplification that nucleated cell counts were estimated. TCRdb's copy holds only in-frame clones and misses some; the assay was immunoSEQ multiplex PCR. D and trimming were read from the DNA, whereas the V and J calls and clone size are those reported in that table. The sample shows around 140,000 clones, over 70% of them seen only once. The receptor comes from an older woman with acute or convalescent COVID-19. Material for sequencing was peripheral blood. This sequence joins TRBV6-1 and TRBJ1-4, with 8 nucleotides matching TRBD1. The CDR3 DNA reads TGTGCCAGCAGTGAAAAGTCAGGGGGCCTCGCAACTAATGAAAAACTGTTTTTT. It encodes CASSEKSGGLATNEKLFF.